These 26 T cell receptor beta chains originate from one sample sequenced in a study of regulatory T cells in long-lasting Graves disease (dated by TCRdb to 2020 to 2022). Preparation of the library involved multiplex PCR. The instrument was an Illumina HiSeq 4000. TCR beta libraries were built with iRepertoire HTBI primers and Arm-PCR amplification of CDR3 regions. The public reads were quality trimmed at Q25 with fastp and then assembled into clones with MiXCR by TCRdb, keeping productive beta chains. Rows merge per CDR3 protein into single entries with the most common DNA and genes. Across this sample there are 350,000 to 450,000 distinct CDR3 sequences, with 12% seen only once. Under 20% of the sample rests with the top ten. What the time point label conveys for this sample: newly diagnosed GD, antithyroid drugs for less than 3 months. For both TCR sequencing and RNA sequencing, RNA was extracted from PBMCs using TRIzol.

The data also belong to a second study, concerning T cells in Graves' hyperthyroidism and ophthalmopathy.

Sequencing used peripheral blood mononuclear cells (PBMCs), obtained at new diagnosis, from a patient treated with antithyroid drugs. The receptors originated from a woman aged 18-29 years with Graves disease. Donor details come from another sample of the same person, matched by shared clones.

The table lists this clonotype with many counts. The chain uses TRBV12-3 or TRBV12-4 and TRBJ2-3, with D uncertain. CDR3 length: 15 amino acids. Between the trimmed V and J ends, which lost 6 bases and 2 bases, there was a span of 15 bases. CDR3 region: CASRKIGEDTDTQYF. For the CDR3, the DNA is TGTGCCAGCAGAAAGATCGGAGAAGACACAGATACGCAGTATTTT.

In this sample, this clonotype turned up a few times. This chain joins TRBV9 and TRBJ1-2; D remains ambiguous. V was clipped by 0 bases and J by 3 bases, with 9 bases between them. This CDR3 contains 14 residues. The germline V gene encodes CDR1 SGDLS and CDR2 YYNGEE. The CDR3 DNA reads TGTGCCAGCAGCGTAGAATCGTCTCACTATGGCTACACCTTC. Its protein product is CASSVESSHYGYTF.

Details on this clonotype: A read error may explain this, as a much larger clone is one base away. The rearrangement links TRBV7-3 to TRBJ2-1, with D possibly called TRBD1 or TRBD2 (5 bases each). The CDR3 loop spans 15 amino acids. Germline values: CDR1 SGHTA, CDR2 FQGTGA. The CDR3 loop reads CASSFGGDSYNEQLF. The CDR3, as DNA: TGTGCCAGCAGCTTTGGGGGAGATTCCTACAATGAGCAGCTCTTC.

This clonotype was picked up many times. This chain uses TRBV20-1 with TRBJ1-1; no definite D call. The V and J ends lost 3 bases and 1 base respectively, with 6 bases between them. The CDR3 runs to 12 residues. CDR1 is DFQATT and CDR2 is SNEGSKA in the germline V gene (reference sequence). CDR3 sequence reads: CSAREGNTEAFF. The CDR3 bases are TGCAGTGCTAGGGAGGGGAACACTGAAGCTTTCTTT.

This clonotype occurred many times. This sequence joins TRBV2 and TRBJ2-7; the match to TRBD2 covers 9 bases. The V segment lost 4 bases and the J segment 6 bases; nucleotides outside the gene matches: 4. From germline, CDR1 is SNHLY and CDR2 FYNNEI. The CDR3 is made up of 13 amino acids. CDR3: CASSAVREGEQYF. CDR3 coding DNA: TGTGCCAGCAGTGCAGTGCGGGAGGGCGAGCAGTACTTC.

The V and J genes are TRBV7-6 and TRBJ2-2, with D possibly being TRBD2 (6 bases). The CDR3 consists of 17 residues. From germline, CDR1 is SGHVS and CDR2 FNYEAQ. Trimming took off 0 bases at V and 0 bases at J, with 11 bases between the two ends. CDR3 region: CASSLAKGLPNTGELFF. The CDR3 DNA reads as TGTGCCAGCAGCTTAGCCAAAGGACTACCGAACACCGGGGAGCTGTTTTTT.

The table lists this clonotype with many counts. Here the CDR3 reads CASSLDGTSGSSYNEQFF. The CDR3 nucleotides are TGCGCCAGCAGCTTGGACGGGACTAGCGGGAGCTCCTACAATGAGCAGTTCTTC. The chain combines TRBV5-1 with TRBJ2-1; 14 positions match TRBD2. V lost 0 bases, J lost 0 bases, and 2 bases stayed unmatched. There are 18 residues in the CDR3. Germline V gene data show CDR1 as SGHRS and CDR2 as YFSETQ.

This chain joins TRBV6-2 or TRBV6-3 and TRBJ2-1, with D possibly TRBD2 on 7 matching bases. This CDR3 region has 14 residues. Germline assignment: CDR1 MNHEY and CDR2 SVGEGT. Deletions cut 5 bases from V and 8 bases from J, with 16 bases between. The CDR3 here is CASSMGRGADEQFF. In DNA, the CDR3 is TGTGCCAGCAGTATGGGGAGGGGGGCGGATGAGCAGTTCTTC.

This clonotype was recorded at least ten times. The rearrangement uses TRBV11-2 and TRBJ1-3; D is possibly TRBD1 (5 bases). Per germline, CDR1 SGHAT and CDR2 FQNNGV. V gave up 8 bases and J gave up 0 bases, with 14 bases separating them. The CDR3 is 15 residues long. CDR3 sequence: CASFSGRRSGNTIYF. The CDR3 nucleotides are TGTGCCAGCTTCTCAGGGAGACGCTCTGGAAACACCATATATTTT. Using reference TRBV11-2 and TRBJ1-3 for the parts outside the CDR3, the full variable domain is EAGVAQSPRYKIIEKRQSVAFWCNPISGHATLYWYQQILGQGPKLLIQFQNNGVVDDSQLPKDRFSAERLKGVDSTLKIQPAKLEDSAVYLCASFSGRRSGNTIYFGEGSWLTVV.

The chain uses TRBV2 and TRBJ2-4, with 11 bases lining up with TRBD1. CDR3 length: 12 residues. Germline V gene lookup returns CDR1 SNHLY and CDR2 FYNNEI. V shed 8 bases and J 7 bases; nucleotides not matched to a gene: 1. The CDR3 is CASGDRGNIQYF. The CDR3 nucleotides read TGTGCCAGCGGGGACAGGGGGAACATTCAGTACTTC.

This clonotype was counted at least ten times. This chain's CDR3 is CAWTREGHYEQYF. The DNA of the CDR3 is TGTGCCTGGACCCGCGAGGGTCACTACGAGCAGTACTTC. The chain joins TRBV30 to TRBJ2-7; weak D call: TRBD2 (5 bases). The CDR3 runs 13 residues. Germline CDR1 is GTSNPN and CDR2 is SVGIG (reference sequence). V lost 4 bases and J lost 3, with 13 bases in between.

For this clonotype: This sequence may be a read error, since a much larger clone differs from it by one base. This rearrangement joins TRBV11-1 to TRBJ2-3, with no clear D. Germline assignment: CDR1 SGHAT and CDR2 FQDESV (reference sequence). Trimming cost V 3 bases and J 2 bases, with 9 bases left between them. The CDR3 totals 14 residues. CDR3 sequence reads: CASSLIQYTDTQYF. The DNA for the CDR3 is TGTGCCAGCAGCTTGATCCAATACACAGATACGCAGTATTTT. The full variable domain, completed using reference TRBV11-1 and TRBJ2-3, is EAEVAQSPRYKITEKSQAVAFWCDPISGHATLYWYRQILGQGPELLVQFQDESVVDDSQLPKDRFSAERLKGVDSTLKIQPAELGDSAMYLCASSLIQYTDTQYFGPGTRLTVL.

This clonotype was detected ten times or more. The V call is TRBV20-1, the J call TRBJ1-2; 7 bases are a match to TRBD1. CDR3 size: 12 residues. Germline CDR1 DFQATT, CDR2 SNEGSKA (reference sequence). V was clipped by 6 bases and J by 4 bases; unmatched bases: 5. The CDR3 nucleotides read TGCAGTGCGAGCGACAGGGCCTATGGCTACACCTTC. Translating it yields CSASDRAYGYTF.

With respect to this clonotype: A much more abundant neighbour one base away suggests this may be a read error. It is likely a read error, because the conserved phenylalanine at the end of the CDR3 is missing. This chain joins TRBV6-2 or TRBV6-3 and TRBJ2-3, with D unclear. Trimming left V 0 bases short and J 3 bases short, with 7 bases between. Germline V gene data show CDR1 as MNHEY and CDR2 as SVGEGT. This CDR3 spans 14 amino acids. This chain's CDR3 is CASSYSAVTDTQYS. The CDR3 region has the DNA TGTGCCAGCAGTTACTCCGCGGTTACAGATACGCAGTATTCT.

This clonotype was counted at least ten times. The chain recombines TRBV30 with TRBJ2-7; D call uncertain. V lost 3 bases and J lost 2, with 14 bases in between. The CDR3 contains 14 residues. CDR1 and CDR2 (germline): GTSNPN, SVGIG (reference sequence). The CDR3 sequence is CAWSPIHLAYEQYF. DNA of the CDR3: TGTGCCTGGAGCCCAATCCACTTAGCCTACGAGCAGTACTTC.

Many counts were recorded for this clonotype. The chain combines TRBV7-2 with TRBJ1-5; tentatively, D is TRBD1 (6 bases). Germline V gene data show CDR1 as SGHTA and CDR2 as FQGNSA. V was trimmed by 4 bases and J by 7 bases, leaving 20 bases between them. The CDR3 runs 16 residues. The CDR3 region is CASSYRTSRGAQPQHF. The CDR3 DNA reads TGTGCCAGCAGCTACCGGACATCTCGGGGGGCCCAGCCCCAGCATTTT.

There are a few counts of this clonotype. V usage is TRBV7-9 and J usage is TRBJ2-4, with D possibly matching TRBD2 (6 bases). The CDR3 is 19 amino acids. Germline V gives CDR1 SEHNR, CDR2 FQNEAQ (reference sequence). V lost 5 bases to trimming and J lost 0 bases, with 23 bases between them. This chain's CDR3 is CASSPARGGGALAKNIQYF. CDR3 DNA sequence: TGTGCCAGCAGCCCCGCCCGAGGAGGAGGGGCGTTAGCCAAAAACATTCAGTACTTC.

This clonotype was seen at least ten times. The chain joins TRBV3-1 to TRBJ2-1; 9 bases line up with TRBD2. Trimming took 7 bases from V and 8 from J; bases not matched to a gene: 21. CDR3 size: 18 residues. Germline-derived CDR1 and CDR2 are LGHDT and YNNKEL (reference sequence). In nucleotides, the CDR3 is TGTGCCAGCACCCCAAGAGGCTTTCGGGCGGGGGGGGTCGATGAGCAGTTCTTC. Its protein is CASTPRGFRAGGVDEQFF.

This clonotype appeared many times. The chain employs TRBV12-3 or TRBV12-4 and TRBJ1-2; no clear D. V shed 3 bases and J shed 0 bases, with 14 bases lying between them. The CDR3 has 16 amino acids. In DNA form, the CDR3 reads TGTGCCAGCAGTTTTGGCGGCAGTGGGGCTAACTATGGCTACACCTTC. It is translated as CASSFGGSGANYGYTF.

The sample holds many counts of this clonotype. V is TRBV20-1 and J is TRBJ1-1; the D gene is possibly TRBD1 (5 bases). The CDR3 length is 10 residues. Germline V CDR1 and CDR2: DFQATT, SNEGSKA (reference sequence). V shed 1 base and J shed 10 bases, with 7 bases lying between them. Written as DNA, the CDR3 is TGCAGTGCTAGAGGGGGGGGAGCTTTCTTT. It yields the protein CSARGGGAFF.

This clonotype was counted ten times or more. This chain uses TRBV24-1 with TRBJ2-5, with D possibly TRBD1 on 6 matching bases. V was cut by 6 bases and J by 0 bases, with 10 bases left in between. Germline CDR1 is KGHDR and CDR2 is SFDVKD. The CDR3 runs to 14 residues. CDR3 residues: CATSSGQHQETQYF. DNA of the CDR3: TGTGCCACCAGTTCCGGACAGCACCAAGAGACCCAGTACTTC.

This clonotype was observed at least ten times. The chain employs TRBV12-3 or TRBV12-4 and TRBJ2-6; 9 bases map to TRBD1. The V segment lost 0 bases and the J segment 0 bases; nucleotides outside the gene matches: 9. CDR3 size: 20 residues. Here the CDR3 reads CASSLAYPGQGYSGANVLTF. CDR3 nucleotides: TGTGCCAGCAGTTTAGCGTACCCTGGACAGGGGTACTCTGGGGCCAACGTCCTGACTTTC.

The table lists this clonotype with a few counts. The rearrangement uses TRBV15 and TRBJ2-5; 9 bases map to TRBD2. The junction had 14 bases not matched to a gene; V was cut back by 5 bases and J by 4 bases. The CDR3 has 17 residues. Germline CDR1 LNHNV, CDR2 YYDKDF (reference sequence). The CDR3 bases are TGTGCCACCAGCGGATTAGCGGGGGCGACTTTTGGAGAGACCCAGTACTTC. Its translation: CATSGLAGATFGETQYF.

This clonotype has at least ten counts. This rearrangement joins TRBV19 to TRBJ1-5; D uncertain. The CDR3 loop spans 15 amino acids. Germline V gives CDR1 LNHDA, CDR2 SQIVND (reference sequence). V was trimmed by 3 bases and J by 3 bases, leaving 12 bases between them. CDR3 residues: CASSIGAWTNQPQHF. In nucleotides, the CDR3 is TGTGCCAGTAGTATTGGTGCCTGGACCAATCAGCCCCAGCATTTT.

This chain joins TRBV9 and TRBJ2-7, with D unclear. With 4 bases removed from V and 1 base from J, the gap between germline ends came to 12 bases. The CDR3 totals 14 residues. Germline CDR1 reads SGDLS; CDR2 reads YYNGEE. The CDR3 nucleotides are TGTGCCAGCAGCCCCTGGGCTGATTCCTACGAGCAGTACGTC. Residues: CASSPWADSYEQYV.

This clonotype was detected many times. The V call is TRBV11-3, the J call TRBJ2-1; no clear D gene. Trimming removed 6 bases at V and 9 bases at J, with 12 bases between. The CDR3 is 12 residues long. CDR1 and CDR2 (germline): SGHNT, YENEEA. The CDR3: CASSSQTSEQFF. The CDR3 nucleotides read TGTGCCAGCAGTTCCCAGACGAGTGAGCAGTTCTTC.